This T cell receptor beta chain was identified during a study of CD8 T cells in ankylosing spondylitis. As the method for making TCR beta libraries, quantitative 5'-RACE with molecular barcodes was used. TCRdb independently ran MiXCR on the 5' RACE reads; one entry per CDR3 protein. The sample holds roughly 670,000 distinct CDR3 sequences, under 20% seen once. Whole-study results and caveats: Characteristic of ankylosing spondylitis blood, it appeared, was a TCR beta motif comprising fewer than 10 highly homologous variants.

This CDR3 contains 12 residues. The germline V gene has CDR1 SGHTA and CDR2 FQGTGA. The V gene lost 5 bases and the J gene lost 8 bases, with 10 bases spanning the gap. Comment on this clonotype: The antigen is unknown.

The chain links TRBV7-3 to TRBJ2-1, with unresolved D. The sample taken for sequencing was blood, either unsorted or a sorted T cell fraction (not recorded which). This receptor was taken from a male donor with ankylosing spondylitis. CDR3 sequence reads: CASSQAGDEQFF. CDR3 DNA sequence: TGTGCCAGCAGCCAGGCTGGTGATGAGCAGTTCTTC. Filled out from reference TRBV7-3 and TRBJ2-1, the complete variable domain reads GAGVSQTPSNKVTEKGKYVELRCDPISGHTALYWYRQSLGQGPEFLIYFQGTGAADDSGLPNDRFFAVRPEGSVSTLKIQRTERGDSAVYLCASSQAGDEQFFGPGTRLTVL.